This TCR beta chain was sequenced during a study of shared clonotypes between healthy human individuals. TCRdb keeps only in-frame clones here, not all; method: immunoSEQ multiplex PCR. The data contain approximately 720,000 clones, approximately 75% of them singletons. This CDR3 comprises 13 residues. V shed 4 bases and J shed 4 bases, with 8 bases lying between them. The germline CDR1 and CDR2 sequences are MDHEN and SYDVKM. Only Caucasian adults living in Nashville, Tennessee made up the donor group. The sequence was obtained from a woman aged 25 to 39 in good health. The rearrangement uses TRBV28 and TRBJ1-5, with D perhaps TRBD1 (5 bases). Source material: memory CD4+ T cells sorted from blood. Specified subset: CD45RA-negative fraction. CDR3 protein: CASSSGWNQPQHF. CDR3 DNA: TGTGCCAGCAGTTCAGGGTGGAATCAGCCCCAGCATTTT.